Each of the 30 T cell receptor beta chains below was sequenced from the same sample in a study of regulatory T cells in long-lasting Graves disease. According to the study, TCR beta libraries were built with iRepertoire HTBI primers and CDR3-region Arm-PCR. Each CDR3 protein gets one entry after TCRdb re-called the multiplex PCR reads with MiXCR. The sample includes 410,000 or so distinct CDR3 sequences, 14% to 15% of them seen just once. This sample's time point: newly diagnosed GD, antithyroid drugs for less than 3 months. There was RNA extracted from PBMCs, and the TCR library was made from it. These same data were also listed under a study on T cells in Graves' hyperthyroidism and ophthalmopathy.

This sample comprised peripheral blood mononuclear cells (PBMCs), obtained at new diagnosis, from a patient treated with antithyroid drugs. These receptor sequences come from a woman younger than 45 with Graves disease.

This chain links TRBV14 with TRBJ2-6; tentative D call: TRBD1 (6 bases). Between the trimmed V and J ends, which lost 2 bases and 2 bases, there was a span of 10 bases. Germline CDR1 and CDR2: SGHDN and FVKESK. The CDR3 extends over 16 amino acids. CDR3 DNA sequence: TGTGCCAGCAGCCAAAAACAGGGACCTGGGGCCAACGTCCTGACTTTC. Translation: CASSQKQGPGANVLTF.

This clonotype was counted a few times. The DNA of the CDR3 is TGTGCCAGCAGTTTGAATTGGGGGGGGGGCACTGAAGCTTTCTTT. Amino acid sequence: CASSLNWGGGTEAFF. V usage is TRBV28 and J usage is TRBJ1-1, with D possibly matching TRBD1 (5 bases). CDR3 length: 15 amino acids. V was cut by 3 bases and J by 4 bases, with 15 bases left in between. CDR1 MDHEN and CDR2 SYDVKM come from the germline V gene. Full variable domain (missing parts from reference TRBV28 and TRBJ1-1): DVKVTQSSRYLVKRTGEKVFLECVQDMDHENMFWYRQDPGLGLRLIYFSYDVKMKEKGDIPEGYSVSREKKERFSLILESASTNQTSMYLCASSLNWGGGTEAFFGQGTRLTVV.

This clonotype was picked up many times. The CDR3 nucleotides are TGTGCCAGCAGCCAAGATTTAGCGGGAGGGCAGACCCAGTACTTC. It yields the protein CASSQDLAGGQTQYF. V is TRBV3-1 and J is TRBJ2-5, with 11 bases that match TRBD2. The CDR3 has 15 amino acids. With 0 bases clipped from V and 6 bases from J, the junction kept 3 bases outside the gene matches. The V gene's germline CDR1 is LGHDT and CDR2 YNNKEL (reference sequence).

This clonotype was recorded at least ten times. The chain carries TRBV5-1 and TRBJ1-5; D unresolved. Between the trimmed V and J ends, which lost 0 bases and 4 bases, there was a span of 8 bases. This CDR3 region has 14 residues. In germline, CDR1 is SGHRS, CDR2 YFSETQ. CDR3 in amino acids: CASSLGMENQPQHF. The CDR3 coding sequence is TGCGCCAGCAGCTTGGGAATGGAGAATCAGCCCCAGCATTTT.

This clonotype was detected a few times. This CDR3 reads CATLGGQNTGELFF. CDR3 DNA sequence: TGTGCCACCCTAGGGGGGCAGAACACCGGGGAGCTGTTTTTT. The genes are TRBV6-1 and TRBJ2-2, with D perhaps matching TRBD1 or TRBD2 (6 bases each). The CDR3 runs to 14 residues. Germline V lookup: CDR1 MNHNS, CDR2 SASEGT. Trimming removed 10 bases from V and 1 base from J, with 13 bases in between.

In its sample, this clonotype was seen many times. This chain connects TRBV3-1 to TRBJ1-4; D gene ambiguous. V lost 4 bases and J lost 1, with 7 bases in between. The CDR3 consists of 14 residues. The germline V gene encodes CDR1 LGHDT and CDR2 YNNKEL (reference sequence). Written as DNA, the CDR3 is TGTGCCAGCAGCCGGGCCGGAACTAATGAAAAACTGTTTTTT. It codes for CASSRAGTNEKLFF.

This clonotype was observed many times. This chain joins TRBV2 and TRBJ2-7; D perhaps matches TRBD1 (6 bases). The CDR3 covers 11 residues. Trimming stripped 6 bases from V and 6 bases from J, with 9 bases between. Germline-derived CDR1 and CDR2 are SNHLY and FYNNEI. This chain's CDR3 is CASSSGVEQYF. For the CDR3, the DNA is TGTGCCAGCAGCTCAGGGGTCGAGCAGTACTTC. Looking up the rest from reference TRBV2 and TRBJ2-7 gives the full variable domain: EPEVTQTPSHQVTQMGQEVILRCVPISNHLYFYWYRQILGQKVEFLVSFYNNEISEKSEIFDDQFSVERPDGSNFTLKIRSTKLEDSAMYFCASSSGVEQYFGPGTRLTVT.

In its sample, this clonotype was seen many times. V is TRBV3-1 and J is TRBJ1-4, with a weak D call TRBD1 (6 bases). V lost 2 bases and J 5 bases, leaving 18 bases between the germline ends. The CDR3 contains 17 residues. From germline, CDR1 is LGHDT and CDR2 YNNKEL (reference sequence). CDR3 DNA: TGTGCCAGCAGCCAACCTATCGGAACAGGGCCCAATGAAAAACTGTTTTTT. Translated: CASSQPIGTGPNEKLFF.

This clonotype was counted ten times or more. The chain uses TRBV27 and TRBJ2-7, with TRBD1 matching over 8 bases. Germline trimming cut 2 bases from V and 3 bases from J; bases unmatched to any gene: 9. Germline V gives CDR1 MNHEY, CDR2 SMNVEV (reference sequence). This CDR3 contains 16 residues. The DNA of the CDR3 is TGTGCCAGCAGTTTAAGTCCCGGAACAGGGGGCTACGAGCAGTACTTC. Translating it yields CASSLSPGTGGYEQYF.

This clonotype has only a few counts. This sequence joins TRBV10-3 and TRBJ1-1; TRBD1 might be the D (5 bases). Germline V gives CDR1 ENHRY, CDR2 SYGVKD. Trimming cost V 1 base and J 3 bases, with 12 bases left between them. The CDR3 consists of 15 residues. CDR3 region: CAISEWGSAYTEAFF. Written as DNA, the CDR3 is TGTGCCATCAGTGAGTGGGGGTCAGCGTACACTGAAGCTTTCTTT.

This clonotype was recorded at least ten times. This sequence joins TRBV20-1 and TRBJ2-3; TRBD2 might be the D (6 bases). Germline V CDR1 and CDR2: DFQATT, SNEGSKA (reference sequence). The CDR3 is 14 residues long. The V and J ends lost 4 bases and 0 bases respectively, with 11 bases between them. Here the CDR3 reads CSATKRASTDTQYF. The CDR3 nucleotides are TGCAGTGCTACAAAGCGGGCCAGCACAGATACGCAGTATTTT.

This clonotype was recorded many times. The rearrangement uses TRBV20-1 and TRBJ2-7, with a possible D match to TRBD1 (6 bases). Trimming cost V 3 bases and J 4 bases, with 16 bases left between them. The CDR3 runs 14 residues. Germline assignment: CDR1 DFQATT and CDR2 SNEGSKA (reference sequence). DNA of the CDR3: TGCAGTGCTAGCAATCCCGGGACAACTTACGAGCAGTACTTC. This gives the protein CSASNPGTTYEQYF.

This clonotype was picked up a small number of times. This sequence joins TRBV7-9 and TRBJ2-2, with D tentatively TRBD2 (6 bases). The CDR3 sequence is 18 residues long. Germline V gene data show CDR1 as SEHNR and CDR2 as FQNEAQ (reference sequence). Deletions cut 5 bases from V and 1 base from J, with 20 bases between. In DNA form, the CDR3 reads TGTGCCAGCAGCGGCTATCGGGGACTGAATTTGAACACCGGGGAGCTGTTTTTT. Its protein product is CASSGYRGLNLNTGELFF. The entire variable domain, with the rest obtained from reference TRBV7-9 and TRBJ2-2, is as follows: DTGVSQNPRHKITKRGQNVTFRCDPISEHNRLYWYRQTLGQGPEFLTYFQNEAQLEKSRLLSDRFSAERPKGSFSTLEIQRTEQGDSAMYLCASSGYRGLNLNTGELFFGEGSRLTVL.

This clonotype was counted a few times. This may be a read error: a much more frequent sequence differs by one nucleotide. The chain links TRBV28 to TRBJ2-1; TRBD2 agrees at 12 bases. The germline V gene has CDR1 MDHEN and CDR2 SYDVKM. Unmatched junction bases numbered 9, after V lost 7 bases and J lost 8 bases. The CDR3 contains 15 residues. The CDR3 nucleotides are TGTGCCAGCACCTACCTAGCGGGAGGGTACGATGAGCAGTTCTTC. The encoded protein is CASTYLAGGYDEQFF.

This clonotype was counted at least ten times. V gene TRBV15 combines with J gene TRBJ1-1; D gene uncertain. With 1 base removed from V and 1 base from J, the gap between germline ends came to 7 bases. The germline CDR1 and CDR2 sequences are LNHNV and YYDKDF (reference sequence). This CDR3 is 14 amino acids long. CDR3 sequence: CATSRVQKNTEAFF. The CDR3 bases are TGTGCCACCAGCAGAGTTCAGAAGAACACTGAAGCTTTCTTT.

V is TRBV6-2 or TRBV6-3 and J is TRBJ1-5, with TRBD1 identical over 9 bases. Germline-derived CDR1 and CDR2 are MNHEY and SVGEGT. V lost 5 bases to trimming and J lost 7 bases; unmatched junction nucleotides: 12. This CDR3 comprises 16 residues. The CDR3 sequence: CASSLHDRGRVQPQHF. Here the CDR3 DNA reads TGTGCCAGCAGTCTCCACGACAGGGGGAGGGTGCAGCCCCAGCATTTT.

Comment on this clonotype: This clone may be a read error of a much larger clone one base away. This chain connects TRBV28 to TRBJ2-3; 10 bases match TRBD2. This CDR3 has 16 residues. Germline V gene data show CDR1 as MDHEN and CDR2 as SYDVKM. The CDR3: CASRALAGLITDAQYF. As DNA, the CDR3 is TGTGCCAGCAGGGCACTAGCGGGGCTAATCACAGATGCGCAGTATTTT.

DNA for the CDR3: TGCAGAGGGAGGGGGGCGGCCCCGGACGAGCAGTACTTC. Translating gives CRGRGAAPDEQYF. V is TRBV20-1 and J is TRBJ2-7, with a weak D call TRBD2 (7 bases). The CDR3 spans 13 residues. The germline gives CDR1 DFQATT, CDR2 SNEGSKA (reference sequence).

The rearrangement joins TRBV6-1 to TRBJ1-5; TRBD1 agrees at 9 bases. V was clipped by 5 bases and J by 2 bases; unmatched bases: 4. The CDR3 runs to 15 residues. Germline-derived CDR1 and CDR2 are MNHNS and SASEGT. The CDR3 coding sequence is TGTGCCAGCAGTCGAACAGGGGGCGGCAATCAGCCCCAGCATTTT. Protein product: CASSRTGGGNQPQHF.

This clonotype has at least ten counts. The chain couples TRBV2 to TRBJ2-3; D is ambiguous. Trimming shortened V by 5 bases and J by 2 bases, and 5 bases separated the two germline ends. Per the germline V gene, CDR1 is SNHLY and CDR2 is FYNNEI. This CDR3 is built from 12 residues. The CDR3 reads CASSPYTDTQYF. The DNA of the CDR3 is TGTGCCAGCAGTCCCTACACAGATACGCAGTATTTT.

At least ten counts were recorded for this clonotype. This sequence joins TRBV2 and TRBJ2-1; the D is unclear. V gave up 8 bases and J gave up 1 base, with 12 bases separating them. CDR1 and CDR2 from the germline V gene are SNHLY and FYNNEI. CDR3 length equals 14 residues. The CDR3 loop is CASSPGRSYNEQFF. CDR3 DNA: TGTGCCAGCTCACCAGGACGATCCTACAATGAGCAGTTCTTC.

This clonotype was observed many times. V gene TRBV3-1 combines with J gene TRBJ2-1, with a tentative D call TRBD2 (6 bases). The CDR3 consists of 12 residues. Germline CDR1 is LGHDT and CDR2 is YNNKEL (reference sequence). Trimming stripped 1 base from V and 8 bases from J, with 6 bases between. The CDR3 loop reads CASSQAGDEQFF. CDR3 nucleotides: TGTGCCAGCAGCCAAGCGGGGGATGAGCAGTTCTTC.

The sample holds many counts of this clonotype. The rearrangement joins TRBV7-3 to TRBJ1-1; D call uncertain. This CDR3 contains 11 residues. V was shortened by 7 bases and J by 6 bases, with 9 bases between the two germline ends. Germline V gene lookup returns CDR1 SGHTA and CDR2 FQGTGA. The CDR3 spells CASNPVAEAFF. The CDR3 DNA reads TGTGCCAGCAATCCTGTTGCTGAAGCTTTCTTT.

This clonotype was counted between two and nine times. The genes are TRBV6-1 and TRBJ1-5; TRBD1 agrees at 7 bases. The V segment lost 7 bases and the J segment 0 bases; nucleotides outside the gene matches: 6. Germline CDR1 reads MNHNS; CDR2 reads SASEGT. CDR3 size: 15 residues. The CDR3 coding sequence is TGTGCCAGCACCCGAAGGGACAGTAGCAATCAGCCCCAGCATTTT. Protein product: CASTRRDSSNQPQHF.

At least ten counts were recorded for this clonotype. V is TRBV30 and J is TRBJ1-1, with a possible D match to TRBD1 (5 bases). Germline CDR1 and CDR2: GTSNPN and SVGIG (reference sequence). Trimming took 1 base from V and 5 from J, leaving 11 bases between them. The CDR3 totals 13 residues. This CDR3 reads CAWSDTGGTEAFF. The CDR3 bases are TGTGCCTGGAGTGACACAGGAGGGACTGAAGCTTTCTTT.

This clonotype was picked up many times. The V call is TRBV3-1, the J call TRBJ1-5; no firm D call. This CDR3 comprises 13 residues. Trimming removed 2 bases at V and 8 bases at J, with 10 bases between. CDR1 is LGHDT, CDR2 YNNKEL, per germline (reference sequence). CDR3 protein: CASSQHSREPQHF. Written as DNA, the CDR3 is TGTGCCAGCAGCCAACATTCCCGGGAGCCCCAGCATTTT.

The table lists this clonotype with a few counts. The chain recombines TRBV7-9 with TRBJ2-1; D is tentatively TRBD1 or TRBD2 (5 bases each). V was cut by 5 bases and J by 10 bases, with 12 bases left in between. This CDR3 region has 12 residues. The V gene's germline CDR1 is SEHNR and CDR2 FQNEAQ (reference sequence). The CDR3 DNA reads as TGTGCCAGCAGCCGAGGGGTTGGGGAGCAGTTCTTC. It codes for CASSRGVGEQFF. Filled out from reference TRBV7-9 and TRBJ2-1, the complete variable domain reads DTGVSQNPRHKITKRGQNVTFRCDPISEHNRLYWYRQTLGQGPEFLTYFQNEAQLEKSRLLSDRFSAERPKGSFSTLEIQRTEQGDSAMYLCASSRGVGEQFFGPGTRLTVL.

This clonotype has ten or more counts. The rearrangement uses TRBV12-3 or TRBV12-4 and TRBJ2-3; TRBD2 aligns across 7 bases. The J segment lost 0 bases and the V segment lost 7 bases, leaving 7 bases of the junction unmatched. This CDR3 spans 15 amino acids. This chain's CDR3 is CASIGLAASTDTQYF. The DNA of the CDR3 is TGTGCCAGCATAGGCCTAGCGGCTAGCACAGATACGCAGTATTTT.

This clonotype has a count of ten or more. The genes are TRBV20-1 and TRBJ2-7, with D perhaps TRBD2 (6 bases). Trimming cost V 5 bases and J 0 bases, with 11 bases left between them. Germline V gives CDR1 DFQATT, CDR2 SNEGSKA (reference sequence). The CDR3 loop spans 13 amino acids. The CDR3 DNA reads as TGCAGTGCTTCGGACTACCTCTCCTACGAGCAGTACTTC. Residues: CSASDYLSYEQYF.

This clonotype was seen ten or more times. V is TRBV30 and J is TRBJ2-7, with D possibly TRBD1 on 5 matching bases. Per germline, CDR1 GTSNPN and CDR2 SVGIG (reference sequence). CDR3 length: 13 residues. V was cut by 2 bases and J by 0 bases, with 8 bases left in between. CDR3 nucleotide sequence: TGTGCCTGGAGTACAGGAGACTCCTACGAGCAGTACTTC. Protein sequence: CAWSTGDSYEQYF.